The 23 T cell receptor beta chains listed next were all sequenced from one sample in a study of cytomegalovirus exposure and HLA in healthy donors. PCR primers comprised 60 Vbeta and 13 Jbeta primers. The repertoire was sequenced with immunoSEQ multiplex PCR; TCRdb's copy has only in-frame clones and lacks some. There are under 300,000 clones in the sample; approximately 85% occur only once, and roughly 2% lies in the top ten. Sequenced input: PBMCs. The source is a woman aged 40 to 49 in good health and CMV-seropositive.

This clone was recorded a few times. This chain uses TRBV20-1 with TRBJ1-1; D perhaps matches TRBD1 (5 bases). The CDR3 is 11 residues long. The V gene's germline CDR1 is DFQATT and CDR2 SNEGSKA (reference sequence). Trimming removed 5 bases at V and 3 bases at J, with 7 bases between. The CDR3 spells CSARGYTEAFF. In DNA form, the CDR3 reads TGCAGTGCTCGGGGGTACACTGAAGCTTTCTTT.

The chain uses TRBV7-2 and TRBJ1-2; no clear D. V gave up 5 bases and J gave up 8 bases, with 9 bases separating them. The CDR3 is 11 residues long. Germline V gene lookup returns CDR1 SGHTA and CDR2 FQGNSA. The CDR3 spells CASSTYWGYTF. The CDR3 nucleotides read TGTGCCAGCAGCACCTATTGGGGCTACACCTTC. The full variable domain, rest sourced from reference TRBV7-2 and TRBJ1-2, is GAGVSQSPSNKVTEKGKDVELRCDPISGHTALYWYRQSLGQGLEFLIYFQGNSAPDKSGLPSDRFSAERTGGSVSTLTIQRTQQEDSAVYLCASSTYWGYTFGSGTRLTVV.

The chain joins TRBV27 to TRBJ2-7, with 11 nucleotides matching TRBD2. The germline gives CDR1 MNHEY, CDR2 SMNVEV (reference sequence). With V trimmed by 6 bases and J by 4 bases, 5 bases remained unmatched. The CDR3 has 14 amino acids. The CDR3 reads CASRGSGRGYEQYF. The CDR3 DNA reads TGTGCCAGCAGGGGTAGCGGGAGGGGATACGAGCAGTACTTC.

This clone was seen only once. The chain has TRBV7-2 and TRBJ2-1; D is possibly TRBD2 (6 bases). Germline CDR1 and CDR2: SGHTA and FQGNSA. Trimming removed 1 base from V and 16 bases from J, with 14 bases in between. This CDR3 is 12 amino acids long. The CDR3 sequence: CASSLVAERAFF. CDR3 DNA: TGTGCCAGCAGCTTAGTCGCTGAGCGGGCATTCTTC.

The J gene is TRBJ1-2, the V gene TRBV9; weak D call: TRBD1 (5 bases). The CDR3 has 14 amino acids. Per germline, CDR1 SGDLS and CDR2 YYNGEE. The V end was cut by 0 bases, the J end by 3 bases, with 9 bases between. CDR3 coding DNA: TGTGCCAGCAGCGTAGGAACGGGGGACTATGGCTACACCTTC. Translated, it gives CASSVGTGDYGYTF.

The sample holds one count of this clone. The J gene is TRBJ2-3, the V gene TRBV18, with TRBD2 identical over 8 bases. Germline V gives CDR1 KGHSH, CDR2 LQKENI. V trimming: 3 bases; J trimming: 4 bases; junction bases outside the gene matches: 9. The CDR3 is made up of 16 amino acids. The CDR3 DNA follows: TGTGCCAGCTCACCCGGGACCGGGAGGGCCGCAGATACGCAGTATTTT. Protein product: CASSPGTGRAADTQYF.

CDR3 region: CAWAAGGVGDQYF. The DNA for the CDR3 is TGTGCCTGGGCCGCGGGGGGGGTGGGGGACCAGTACTTC. V is TRBV30 and J is TRBJ2-5; 9 bases are shared with TRBD2. The CDR3 sequence is 13 residues long. Germline V gene lookup returns CDR1 GTSNPN and CDR2 SVGIG (reference sequence). With V trimmed by 5 bases and J by 10 bases, 11 bases remained unmatched.

The V call is TRBV7-2, the J call TRBJ2-7; D is uncertain. The germline V gene has CDR1 SGHTA and CDR2 FQGNSA. V lost 6 bases and J 2 bases, leaving 11 bases between the germline ends. CDR3 length: 13 residues. Written as DNA, the CDR3 is TGTGCCAGCAGACTTAGCCTAGCCTACGAGCAGTACTTC. Translated, it gives CASRLSLAYEQYF. The full variable domain, with the rest looked up from reference TRBV7-2 and TRBJ2-7, is GAGVSQSPSNKVTEKGKDVELRCDPISGHTALYWYRQSLGQGLEFLIYFQGNSAPDKSGLPSDRFSAERTGGSVSTLTIQRTQQEDSAVYLCASRLSLAYEQYFGPGTRLTVT.

The CDR3 DNA sequence: TGTGCCAGCAGCCAAGCGGGACTAGCCGGGAAAAGCTCCTACAATGAGCAGTTCTTC. This encodes CASSQAGLAGKSSYNEQFF. The rearrangement links TRBV4-2 to TRBJ2-1, with 9 bases matching TRBD2. CDR3 length equals 19 residues. V lost 1 base to trimming and J lost 0 bases; unmatched junction nucleotides: 10. Germline-derived CDR1 and CDR2 are LGHNA and YNFKEQ.

CDR3 residues: CAISRLAGGERGEQYF. The DNA of the CDR3 is TGTGCCATCAGTCGACTAGCGGGAGGAGAAAGGGGGGAGCAGTACTTC. V gene TRBV10-3 combines with J gene TRBJ2-7; 13 nucleotides agree with TRBD2. The CDR3 covers 16 residues. V lost 5 bases to trimming and J lost 7 bases; unmatched junction nucleotides: 11. The germline V gene encodes CDR1 ENHRY and CDR2 SYGVKD.

This clone appeared a single time. CDR3 nucleotide sequence: TGTGCCAGCGCTACCGGGAGCAACGAGCAGTACTTC. Translating it yields CASATGSNEQYF. The chain joins TRBV28 to TRBJ2-7; tentative D call: TRBD2 (6 bases). The V and J ends lost 8 bases and 5 bases respectively, with 13 bases between them. CDR3 size: 12 residues. Germline values: CDR1 MDHEN, CDR2 SYDVKM.

V and J are TRBV7-8 and TRBJ2-3; no firm D call. Germline loops: CDR1 SGHVS, CDR2 FQNEAQ. The CDR3 has 14 residues. V lost 2 bases and J lost 2, with 8 bases in between. CDR3 residues: CASSLQANTDTQYF. CDR3 coding DNA: TGTGCCAGCAGCTTACAAGCGAACACAGATACGCAGTATTTT.

The chain carries TRBV4-3 and TRBJ2-3; 11 nucleotides match TRBD2. V was clipped by 0 bases and J by 5 bases; unmatched bases: 7. Germline values: CDR1 LGHNA, CDR2 YSLEER. The CDR3 covers 17 residues. CDR3 sequence reads: CASSQDLLAGEVDTQYF. The CDR3 bases are TGCGCCAGCAGCCAAGATTTACTAGCGGGAGAGGTAGATACGCAGTATTTT.

This chain uses TRBV9 with TRBJ2-2, with a tentative D call TRBD2 (6 bases). V was clipped by 0 bases and J by 8 bases, with 8 bases between them. Germline V gene sequence: CDR1 SGDLS, CDR2 YYNGEE. The CDR3 is 13 amino acids. The CDR3 DNA sequence: TGTGCCAGCAGCGTAGAACGGGAGGGGGAGCTGTTTTTT. Encoded protein: CASSVEREGELFF.

This chain connects TRBV29-1 to TRBJ2-1; no clear D. V shed 5 bases and J shed 4 bases, with 18 bases lying between them. This CDR3 has 15 amino acids. From germline, CDR1 is SQVTM and CDR2 ANQGSEA. DNA of the CDR3: TGCAGCGTTTGCCCCTTTACCGGGTGTTACAATGAGCAGTTCTTC. Translating gives CSVCPFTGCYNEQFF.

This clone has a single count. This chain connects TRBV28 to TRBJ1-2; D is unclear. Germline loops: CDR1 MDHEN, CDR2 SYDVKM. The CDR3 runs 14 residues. With 5 bases removed from V and 6 bases from J, the gap between germline ends came to 16 bases. The CDR3 here is CASSQNEPGHGYTF. CDR3 in DNA: TGTGCCAGCAGTCAAAATGAACCGGGTCATGGCTACACCTTC.

The chain links TRBV10-3 to TRBJ1-1; 7 bases map to TRBD1. Germline V gene lookup returns CDR1 ENHRY and CDR2 SYGVKD. J lost 5 bases, V lost 10 bases, and 10 bases had no gene match. There are 13 residues in the CDR3. The CDR3 bases are TGTGCCAAAAAGGAGGGGGCGGAAACTGAAGCTTTCTTT. It is translated as CAKKEGAETEAFF.

The CDR3 DNA follows: TGTGCCAGCAGTGGGGCGGGACAGCCTAACTACGAGCAGTACTTC. Translation gives CASSGAGQPNYEQYF. The chain employs TRBV2 and TRBJ2-7, with D perhaps TRBD1 (7 bases). V shed 4 bases and J shed 3 bases, with 16 bases lying between them. Germline V lookup: CDR1 SNHLY, CDR2 FYNNEI. The length of the CDR3 is 15 residues.

The genes are TRBV9 and TRBJ1-1, with D tentatively TRBD1 (6 bases). The V end was cut by 6 bases, the J end by 0 bases, with 24 bases between. The CDR3 is 18 amino acids. Germline V CDR1 and CDR2: SGDLS, YYNGEE. DNA of the CDR3: TGTGCCAGCACCGAGCAGGAAGGGGGAACCAACATGAACACTGAAGCTTTCTTT. As protein: CASTEQEGGTNMNTEAFF.

The chain uses TRBV14 and TRBJ2-7, with TRBD1 matching 7 bases. The CDR3 length is 14 residues. V dropped 2 bases and J dropped 3; count of bases not matched to a gene: 4. Germline V gives CDR1 SGHDN, CDR2 FVKESK. In DNA, the CDR3 is TGTGCCAGCAGCCAACCGGGACAGCTCTACGAGCAGTACTTC. It codes for CASSQPGQLYEQYF. Full variable domain (remainder filled in from reference TRBV14 and TRBJ2-7): EAGVTQFPSHSVIEKGQTVTLRCDPISGHDNLYWYRRVMGKEIKFLLHFVKESKQDESGMPNNRFLAERTGGTYSTLKVQPAELEDSGVYFCASSQPGQLYEQYFGPGTRLTVT.

This CDR3 reads CASSPQGWGNQPQHF. In DNA form, the CDR3 reads TGTGCCAGCAGCCCACAGGGTTGGGGCAATCAGCCCCAGCATTTT. This chain joins TRBV28 and TRBJ1-5, with a possible D match to TRBD1 (6 bases). Germline lookup yields CDR1 MDHEN and CDR2 SYDVKM. Trimming removed 6 bases from V and 2 bases from J, with 14 bases in between. The CDR3 loop spans 15 amino acids.

The J gene is TRBJ2-5, the V gene TRBV25-1; weak D call: TRBD2 (6 bases). Germline CDR1 MGHDK, CDR2 SYGVNS. The CDR3 runs 13 residues. V was pared by 6 bases and J by 11 bases, with 19 bases between. The CDR3 sequence is CASSGTPLEEQYF. CDR3 nucleotides: TGTGCCAGCAGCGGGACTCCTCTCGAGGAGCAGTACTTC.

The count of this clone is one. The chain combines TRBV5-4 with TRBJ2-7, with 13 bases aligning to TRBD2. V was pared by 5 bases and J by 4 bases, with 12 bases of the junction left unmatched. CDR3 length equals 17 residues. Germline V gene data show CDR1 as SGHNT and CDR2 as YYREEE (reference sequence). The CDR3 sequence is CASSKGLAGRDGYEQYF. For the CDR3, the DNA is TGTGCCAGCAGTAAGGGACTAGCGGGAAGGGATGGGTACGAGCAGTACTTC.